This is a list of T cell receptor beta chains from one sample in a study of response to subunit inactivated influenza vaccine. TCRdb passed the RT-PCR reads through MiXCR, listing each CDR3 protein once. The sample comprises hundreds of thousands of distinct CDR3 sequences, around 15% of which are singletons, and 7.6% rests with the top ten. Specimen: PBMCs from blood, collected about 14 days before vaccination. Receptors were obtained from a man aged 50-60 years who received an inactivated influenza vaccine. Each CDR3 is given with its conserved first and last residue. Fields, in order: V gene, CDR3 protein.

TRBV30	CAWSVQGLGELFF
TRBV6-2/TRBV6-3	CASSKTQGEQFF
TRBV5-1	CASSLSVGVNEQFF
TRBV5-4	CASRDGAKNIQYF
TRBV9	CASSPASAATYEQYF
TRBV6-1	CASSPTDLQGPTEAFF
TRBV6-1	CASSGTGIGNGETQYF
TRBV12-3/TRBV12-4	CASNPIQGSDEQFF
TRBV5-1	CASSRDYYNEQFF
TRBV6-2/TRBV6-3	CASRRLAVGPEAFF
TRBV20-1	CSARDLAEPYNEQFF
TRBV12-3/TRBV12-4	CASSPPSTGGETQYF
TRBV25-1	CASRPGGGDNEKLFF
TRBV7-8	CASSTYRGPTLQQFF
TRBV27	CASSRFGGRYNEQFF
TRBV5-5	CASSLVFRNTGELFF
TRBV10-3	CAIRPDGGGSETQYF
TRBV2	CASTDRGFYGYTF
TRBV4-3	CASRQTGAWTGELFF
TRBV7-8	CASSPPRQGLREKLFF
TRBV20-1	CSAGAGASTDTQYF
TRBV19	CASSTYPSAGELFF
TRBV12-3/TRBV12-4	CASSWTDTQYF
TRBV6-2/TRBV6-3	CASSYLDRADEQYF
TRBV18	CASSPSPSSYNEQFF
TRBV30	CAWSVPLLATTDTQYF
TRBV6-2/TRBV6-3	CASSYSSGFYEQYF
TRBV2	CASNGVDQPQHF
TRBV2	CASTSRSSTDTQYF
TRBV12-3/TRBV12-4	CASSLGSGRFYEQYF
TRBV7-9	CASSILAAEQFF
TRBV20-1	CSASARSDSPLHF
TRBV2	CASSDLSGGHQPQHF
TRBV12-3/TRBV12-4	CASSLNLGNQPQHF
TRBV29-1	CSVGQGNAPRGEQFF
TRBV27	CASLSLDRRNFNEQFF
TRBV28	CASRLSGGWNEQFF
TRBV5-1	CASSSGQGWYEQYF
TRBV20-1	CSARGIEGNYGYTF
TRBV20-1	CSASETRGIQYF
TRBV29-1	CSVRQGWQFF